Shown below are 26 T cell receptor beta chains from a single sample sequenced in a study of T cell changes during pregnancy in multiple sclerosis. The assay was immunoSEQ multiplex PCR, and TCRdb's table has in-frame clones only and misses some. The sample shows tens of thousands of clones, 93% of them seen only once. Sequencing was performed on peripheral blood, taken after pregnancy. Every receptor here comes from a female donor with multiple sclerosis, enrolled in a pregnancy study.

The chain employs TRBV13 and TRBJ2-1; 13 bases agree with TRBD2. The V gene's germline CDR1 is PRHDT and CDR2 FYEKMQ (reference sequence). This CDR3 is built from 20 residues. J gave up 4 bases and V 0 bases, and 12 bases lay outside the gene matches. CDR3 protein: CASSLGSTSGRPLFYNEQFF. The CDR3 nucleotides are TGTGCCAGCAGCTTAGGGTCGACTAGCGGGAGGCCACTATTTTACAATGAGCAGTTCTTC.

The V and J genes are TRBV19 and TRBJ2-7; TRBD2 agrees at 9 bases. Germline lookup yields CDR1 LNHDA and CDR2 SQIVND (reference sequence). After removal of 6 bases from V and 7 bases from J, the junction contained 13 bases not matched to a gene. The CDR3 covers 15 residues. The CDR3 protein is CASSTRREGPFEQYF. The CDR3 DNA sequence: TGTGCCAGTAGCACCCGGCGGGAGGGTCCCTTTGAGCAGTACTTC. The whole variable domain, remainder taken from reference TRBV19 and TRBJ2-7, is DGGITQSPKYLFRKEGQNVTLSCEQNLNHDAMYWYRQDPGQGLRLIYYSQIVNDFQKGDIAEGYSVSREKKESFPLTVTSAQKNPTAFYLCASSTRREGPFEQYFGPGTRLTVT.

The chain uses TRBV7-2 and TRBJ1-3; D is ambiguous. Trimming pared 6 bases from V and 0 bases from J, leaving 15 bases between. The CDR3 spans 16 residues. CDR1 and CDR2 (germline): SGHTA, FQGNSA. This CDR3 reads CASRPGGTSSGNTIYF. As DNA, the CDR3 is TGTGCCAGCAGACCTGGAGGAACGAGCTCTGGAAACACCATATATTTT.

The chain carries TRBV25-1 and TRBJ2-1; 12 bases agree with TRBD2. Looked up from germline, CDR1 is MGHDK and CDR2 is SYGVNS. The CDR3 consists of 13 residues. V lost 4 bases and J lost 12; bases outside the gene matches: 4. The chain's CDR3 is CASSGLLAGGQFF. The CDR3 nucleotides are TGTGCCAGCAGTGGATTACTAGCGGGAGGGCAGTTCTTC.

The chain recombines TRBV15 with TRBJ2-3, with TRBD2 matching 8 bases. There are 16 residues in the CDR3. Looked up from germline, CDR1 is LNHNV and CDR2 is YYDKDF (reference sequence). The V gene end was trimmed by 0 bases and the J gene end by 4 bases; junction bases not matched to a gene: 6. DNA for the CDR3: TGTGCCACCAGCAGAGATCTGAGCGGGAGCGCAGATACGCAGTATTTT. The encoded protein is CATSRDLSGSADTQYF.

The CDR3 DNA is TGCAGCGTTGAAGGACTCCTAAATGAGCAGTTCTTC. Amino acids: CSVEGLLNEQFF. This chain uses TRBV29-1 with TRBJ2-1; no clear D gene. Between the trimmed V and J ends, which lost 1 base and 7 bases, there was a span of 8 bases. The length of the CDR3 is 12 residues. Germline CDR1 reads SQVTM; CDR2 reads ANQGSEA.

This chain joins TRBV18 and TRBJ1-5; TRBD1 aligns across 7 bases. CDR3 length equals 15 residues. With 4 bases clipped from V and 0 bases from J, the junction kept 3 bases outside the gene matches. Germline-derived CDR1 and CDR2 are KGHSH and LQKENI. CDR3 nucleotides: TGTGCCAGCTCACGGGACAGCTATAGCAATCAGCCCCAGCATTTT. As protein: CASSRDSYSNQPQHF.

The genes are TRBV27 and TRBJ2-1; TRBD2 agrees at 9 bases. The J segment lost 9 bases and the V segment lost 2 bases, leaving 5 bases of the junction unmatched. In germline, CDR1 is MNHEY, CDR2 SMNVEV (reference sequence). The CDR3 contains 14 residues. The CDR3 nucleotides are TGTGCCAGCAGTTTAATAGCGGGAGACTCTGAGCAGTTCTTC. Amino acid sequence: CASSLIAGDSEQFF.

This clone is a singleton in its sample. The V and J genes are TRBV10-3 and TRBJ1-4; no clear D gene. The V gene's germline CDR1 is ENHRY and CDR2 SYGVKD. V was pared by 11 bases and J by 3 bases, with 13 bases between. This CDR3 has 13 amino acids. As DNA, the CDR3 is TGTGCCTCGAGGCGGGGTTCTAATGAAAAACTGTTTTTT. This sequence encodes CASRRGSNEKLFF.

V usage is TRBV7-2 and J usage is TRBJ2-2; 8 positions agree with TRBD1. CDR3 length equals 16 residues. In germline, CDR1 is SGHTA, CDR2 FQGNSA. The J segment lost 6 bases and the V segment lost 1 base, leaving 7 bases of the junction unmatched. The CDR3 here is CASSLVGQGAAGELFF. CDR3 bases: TGTGCCAGCAGCTTAGTCGGGCAGGGGGCGGCCGGGGAGCTGTTTTTT.

This chain uses TRBV19 with TRBJ2-1, with 7 bases aligning to TRBD1. The germline V gene has CDR1 LNHDA and CDR2 SQIVND (reference sequence). The CDR3 runs 15 residues. V was clipped by 7 bases and J by 5 bases; unmatched bases: 11. CDR3 in amino acids: CASTPGQDFNNEQFF. Written as DNA, the CDR3 is TGTGCCAGTACCCCTGGACAGGACTTTAACAATGAGCAGTTCTTC.

The genes are TRBV7-8 and TRBJ1-2; TRBD1 is a possible D gene (5 bases). Trimming shortened V by 4 bases and J by 2 bases, and 17 bases separated the two germline ends. This CDR3 has 16 residues. The germline V gene encodes CDR1 SGHVS and CDR2 FQNEAQ. The CDR3 nucleotides read TGTGCCAGCAGCTGGACTACGACAGACGGGAACTATGGCTACACCTTC. It encodes CASSWTTTDGNYGYTF.

V usage is TRBV28 and J usage is TRBJ1-2; D not resolved. CDR1 is MDHEN and CDR2 is SYDVKM in the germline V gene. The CDR3 extends over 15 amino acids. V was pared by 1 base and J by 1 base, with 10 bases between. The CDR3 sequence is CASSLSGPVNYGYTF. The CDR3 DNA reads as TGTGCCAGCAGTTTATCAGGCCCAGTTAACTATGGCTACACCTTC.

The J gene is TRBJ2-3, the V gene TRBV18; 10 bases map to TRBD2. The CDR3 consists of 15 residues. Trimming removed 2 bases from V and 7 bases from J; junction bases left unmatched: 6. CDR1 and CDR2 (germline): KGHSH, LQKENI. The CDR3 region has the DNA TGTGCCAGCTCACCAGTAGCGGGAGGTTCTAATACGCAGTATTTT. This translates into CASSPVAGGSNTQYF.

The CDR3 is CASSRNYSRDSGENTF. The CDR3 nucleotides read TGTGCCAGCAGCCGTAACTATAGCCGGGACAGCGGAGAGAACACCTTC. This rearrangement joins TRBV21-1 to TRBJ1-2; the D call of TRBD1 is as the table states it, not checked on the DNA. TRBV21-1 counts as a pseudogene. This CDR3 has 16 residues.

The chain joins TRBV19 to TRBJ2-1; the D gene is possibly TRBD1 (5 bases). The CDR3 runs to 14 residues. The germline V and J ends were trimmed by 6 bases and 1 base, with 10 bases remaining between them. The germline V gene has CDR1 LNHDA and CDR2 SQIVND (reference sequence). The CDR3 nucleotides read TGTGCCAGTAGCAATAGGGGTTCCTACAATGAGCAGTTCTTC. Encoded protein: CASSNRGSYNEQFF.

The gene calls are TRBV19 and TRBJ2-7; D unresolved. In germline, CDR1 is LNHDA, CDR2 SQIVND (reference sequence). There are 11 residues in the CDR3. V lost 6 bases and J lost 7, with 10 bases in between. For the CDR3, the DNA is TGTGCCAGTAGCTCAATGCGGGAGCAGTACTTC. It encodes CASSSMREQYF.

This rearrangement joins TRBV7-9 to TRBJ2-1; TRBD2 matches 14 bases. From germline, CDR1 is SEHNR and CDR2 FQNEAQ (reference sequence). Losses at the gene ends were 5 bases for V and 4 bases for J; bases not matched to a gene: 13. This CDR3 has 19 residues. The CDR3 protein is CASSGERLAGGHTYNEQFF. DNA for the CDR3: TGTGCCAGCAGCGGGGAAAGACTAGCGGGAGGGCATACTTACAATGAGCAGTTCTTC.

The chain uses TRBV11-2 and TRBJ2-3, with 8 bases that match TRBD1. Losses at the gene ends were 7 bases for V and 1 base for J; bases not matched to a gene: 7. Germline CDR1 is SGHAT and CDR2 is FQNNGV. The CDR3 covers 15 residues. The CDR3 sequence is CASTGQGEGTDTQYF. CDR3 DNA sequence: TGTGCCAGCACAGGACAGGGAGAGGGCACAGATACGCAGTATTTT.

The genes are TRBV10-2 and TRBJ2-5, with D unclear. The J call is uncertain, as TRBJ2-7 better fits the DNA end. The germline CDR1 and CDR2 sequences are WSHSY and SAAADI. The CDR3 covers 13 residues. Written as DNA, the CDR3 is TGCGCCAGCAGCTACGGGTCGTCCTACGAGCAGTACTTC. Its protein product is CASSYGSSYEQYF.

This clone was counted a few times. The chain uses TRBV18 and TRBJ1-1, with D perhaps matching TRBD1 (5 bases). The germline V gene has CDR1 KGHSH and CDR2 LQKENI. The ends were cut back, 3 bases at V and 5 bases at J, with 10 bases in the middle. This CDR3 is built from 13 residues. CDR3 in amino acids: CASSPWTSTEAFF. The DNA of the CDR3 is TGTGCCAGCTCACCTTGGACAAGTACTGAAGCTTTCTTT. Full variable domain (remainder filled in from reference TRBV18 and TRBJ1-1): NAGVMQNPRHLVRRRGQEARLRCSPMKGHSHVYWYRQLPEEGLKFMVYLQKENIIDESGMPKERFSAEFPKEGPSILRIQQVVRGDSAAYFCASSPWTSTEAFFGQGTRLTVV.

CDR3 in amino acids: CSVVFFREGSYNEQFF. The CDR3 nucleotides are TGCAGCGTTGTCTTCTTCCGGGAGGGCTCCTACAATGAGCAGTTCTTC. The gene calls are TRBV29-1 and TRBJ2-1; 8 nucleotides line up with TRBD2. J gave up 0 bases and V 4 bases, and 8 bases lay outside the gene matches. This CDR3 has 16 amino acids. CDR1 and CDR2 (germline): SQVTM, ANQGSEA.

J is TRBJ2-2 and V is TRBV9; D remains ambiguous. In germline, CDR1 is SGDLS, CDR2 YYNGEE. The CDR3 has 15 residues. The V gene lost 0 bases and the J gene lost 1 base, with 7 bases spanning the gap. Written as DNA, the CDR3 is TGTGCCAGCAGCGTAGAATTAGAGAACACCGGGGAGCTGTTTTTT. This gives the protein CASSVELENTGELFF. Based on the CDR3 plus reference TRBV9 and TRBJ2-2, the full variable domain is DSGVTQTPKHLITATGQRVTLRCSPRSGDLSVYWYQQSLDQGLQFLIQYYNGEERAKGNILERFSAQQFPDLHSELNLSSLELGDSALYFCASSVELENTGELFFGEGSRLTVL.

The rearrangement links TRBV18 to TRBJ2-7; 10 nucleotides agree with TRBD2. CDR3 length: 15 residues. CDR1 is KGHSH and CDR2 is LQKENI in the germline V gene. With 1 base clipped from V and 2 bases from J, the junction kept 2 bases outside the gene matches. The CDR3 DNA sequence: TGTGCCAGCTCACCACAGGGGACTAGCGCCTACGAGCAGTACTTC. It translates to CASSPQGTSAYEQYF.

The chain carries TRBV2 and TRBJ2-5; no clear D. Trimming cost V 7 bases and J 2 bases, with 17 bases left between them. CDR1 is SNHLY, CDR2 FYNNEI, per germline. The CDR3 length is 15 residues. The CDR3 reads CASKFGWLKQETQYF. The CDR3 DNA is TGTGCCAGCAAATTTGGTTGGCTCAAACAAGAGACCCAGTACTTC. The full variable domain, with the rest looked up from reference TRBV2 and TRBJ2-5, is EPEVTQTPSHQVTQMGQEVILRCVPISNHLYFYWYRQILGQKVEFLVSFYNNEISEKSEIFDDQFSVERPDGSNFTLKIRSTKLEDSAMYFCASKFGWLKQETQYFGPGTRLLVL.

This rearrangement joins TRBV7-9 to TRBJ1-1; D may be TRBD1 (5 bases). Per germline, CDR1 SEHNR and CDR2 FQNEAQ (reference sequence). The V end lost 5 bases, the J end lost 1 base, and 8 bases lay between the germline ends. The CDR3 covers 13 residues. DNA of the CDR3: TGTGCCAGCAGCGCCAGGGAGAACACTGAAGCTTTCTTT. Encoded protein: CASSARENTEAFF.